This paragraph reports one T cell receptor (beta chain). Its antigen is undetermined. This sample was taken from a study of T cell responses to AZD1222 COVID-19 vaccine. General study findings and limits: Most donors were white British and more were female, and clonal diversity was possibly underestimated. Among those given AZD1222, only six or seven were seropositive at baseline. Repertoires were sampled only after the peak T cell response.

The CDR3 contains 15 residues. With 3 bases clipped from V and 4 bases from J, the junction kept 7 bases outside the gene matches. From germline, CDR1 is SGHTA and CDR2 FQGNSA. Clones were sequenced by immunoSEQ multiplex PCR, and TCRdb holds only the in-frame ones, with some missing. The table has tens of thousands of clones, about four fifths seen once. The chain is built from TRBV7-2 and TRBJ1-2; 8 bases map to TRBD1. This TCR was sampled from an adult who received the AZD1222 COVID-19 vaccine. Sequenced here: peripheral blood, sampled 28 days after the second AZD1222 dose. DNA for the CDR3: TGTGCCAGCAGCTTTATGACAGGGGTAGGCTATGGCTACACCTTC. Translating it yields CASSFMTGVGYGYTF.